Presented here are 8 T cell receptor beta chains from one specimen sequenced in a study of cytomegalovirus exposure and HLA in healthy donors. Profiling relied on immunoSEQ multiplex PCR, and the TCRdb table lists in-frame clones only, not all of them. The profile covers more than 140,000 clones, with 85% to 90% appearing a single time and approximately 3.2% taken by the ten largest. Sequencing was carried out using PBMCs. All receptors derive from a woman under 30 in good health and CMV-seropositive.

The chain carries TRBV5-1 and TRBJ2-5; D not resolved. Germline CDR1 SGHRS, CDR2 YFSETQ. The V and J ends lost 1 base and 7 bases respectively, with 14 bases between them. This CDR3 region has 14 residues. The CDR3 here is CASSLLDPGGTQYF. The CDR3 DNA reads TGCGCCAGCAGCTTGTTAGATCCCGGTGGGACCCAGTACTTC.

This sequence joins TRBV6-1 and TRBJ2-3, with a possible D match to TRBD1 (6 bases). The CDR3 extends over 14 amino acids. Germline loops: CDR1 MNHNS, CDR2 SASEGT. V was clipped by 2 bases and J by 5 bases, with 11 bases between them. The DNA of the CDR3 is TGTGCCAGCAGTGAATTGGGGGCTGGAGATACGCAGTATTTT. Residues: CASSELGAGDTQYF.

The J gene is TRBJ1-5, the V gene TRBV28; a weak D match, TRBD1 (5 bases). The ends were cut back, 6 bases at V and 2 bases at J, with 17 bases in the middle. The CDR3 runs 16 residues. CDR1 and CDR2 (germline): MDHEN, SYDVKM. The CDR3 nucleotides read TGTGCCAGCAGCTCTGGAGGGGACGGTGGCAATCAGCCCCAGCATTTT. Its protein product is CASSSGGDGGNQPQHF.

This CDR3 reads CASSGIGTSGYNEQFF. The CDR3 DNA reads TGTGCCAGTAGTGGGATTGGCACTAGCGGCTACAATGAGCAGTTCTTC. The chain has TRBV19 and TRBJ2-1, with 8 bases identical to TRBD2. The CDR3 runs 16 residues. Trimming cost V 5 bases and J 3 bases; bases outside gene matches: 9. CDR1 is LNHDA, CDR2 SQIVND, per germline (reference sequence). Based on the CDR3 plus reference TRBV19 and TRBJ2-1, the full variable domain is DGGITQSPKYLFRKEGQNVTLSCEQNLNHDAMYWYRQDPGQGLRLIYYSQIVNDFQKGDIAEGYSVSREKKESFPLTVTSAQKNPTAFYLCASSGIGTSGYNEQFFGPGTRLTVL.

The chain links TRBV28 to TRBJ2-2; D is perhaps TRBD1 (5 bases). This CDR3 region has 16 residues. V lost 5 bases and J lost 9, with 22 bases in between. From germline, CDR1 is MDHEN and CDR2 SYDVKM. The CDR3 DNA follows: TGTGCCAGCAGTCTCCGTCTGGGTACAGGTGTGAGGGAGCTGTTTTTT. Amino acids: CASSLRLGTGVRELFF.

The J gene is TRBJ1-4, the V gene TRBV30, with 9 bases fitting TRBD1. The CDR3 spans 14 residues. The V gene end was trimmed by 3 bases and the J gene end by 8 bases; junction bases not matched to a gene: 7. Germline CDR1 GTSNPN, CDR2 SVGIG (reference sequence). This CDR3 is CAWSVQGAEEKLFF. The CDR3 DNA follows: TGTGCCTGGAGCGTACAGGGGGCCGAAGAAAAACTGTTTTTT.

The genes are TRBV5-4 and TRBJ1-1; TRBD1 matches 10 bases. The CDR3 totals 14 residues. The germline V gene has CDR1 SGHNT and CDR2 YYREEE (reference sequence). Trimming cost V 5 bases and J 3 bases; bases outside gene matches: 4. This CDR3 is CASRRQGADTEAFF. Here the CDR3 DNA reads TGTGCCAGCAGACGACAGGGGGCGGACACTGAAGCTTTCTTT.

The rearrangement links TRBV7-9 to TRBJ2-7; maybe TRBD1 (5 bases). Germline V gene data show CDR1 as SEHNR and CDR2 as FQNEAQ (reference sequence). The CDR3 extends over 13 amino acids. V lost 4 bases and J 5 bases, leaving 12 bases between the germline ends. CDR3 sequence reads: CASSWGTLNEQYF. DNA for the CDR3: TGTGCCAGCAGCTGGGGCACTCTTAACGAGCAGTACTTC.